Given below is one TCR beta chain in context. Its specificity is unknown. Other DNA sequences within the sample encode an identical CDR3. The data were obtained in a study of beta chain features in type 1 diabetes. Study-wide results and limits: TCRB CDR3s from Type 1 diabetes patients were moderately but significantly shorter in all four CD4+ subsets.

From germline, CDR1 is GTSNPN and CDR2 SVGIG (reference sequence). V was shortened by 3 bases and J by 4 bases, with 10 bases between the two germline ends. CDR3 length: 14 residues. Expressed TCRB transcripts were sequenced, since all the RNA that had been isolated was reverse transcribed. Naive, central memory and regulatory T cell samples produced a mean of around 4 million reads. Data came from immunoSEQ multiplex PCR; TCRdb stores just in-frame clones and leaves some out. Of about 740,000 clones in the sample, around 15% were seen once. V usage is TRBV30 and J usage is TRBJ2-6; D is uncertain. This receptor was obtained from a man aged 18-30 years with type 1 diabetes. Sequencing used naive CD4+ T cells from blood. DNA for the CDR3: TGTGCCTGGAGCGTACATGGCGGGGCCAACGTCCTGACTTTC. Its protein product is CAWSVHGGANVLTF. Together with reference TRBV30 and TRBJ2-6, the CDR3 gives the full variable domain: SQTIHQWPATLVQPVGSPLSLECTVEGTSNPNLYWYRQAAGRGLQLLFYSVGIGQISSEVPQNLSASRPQDRQFILSSKKLLLSDSGFYLCAWSVHGGANVLTFGAGSRLTVL.